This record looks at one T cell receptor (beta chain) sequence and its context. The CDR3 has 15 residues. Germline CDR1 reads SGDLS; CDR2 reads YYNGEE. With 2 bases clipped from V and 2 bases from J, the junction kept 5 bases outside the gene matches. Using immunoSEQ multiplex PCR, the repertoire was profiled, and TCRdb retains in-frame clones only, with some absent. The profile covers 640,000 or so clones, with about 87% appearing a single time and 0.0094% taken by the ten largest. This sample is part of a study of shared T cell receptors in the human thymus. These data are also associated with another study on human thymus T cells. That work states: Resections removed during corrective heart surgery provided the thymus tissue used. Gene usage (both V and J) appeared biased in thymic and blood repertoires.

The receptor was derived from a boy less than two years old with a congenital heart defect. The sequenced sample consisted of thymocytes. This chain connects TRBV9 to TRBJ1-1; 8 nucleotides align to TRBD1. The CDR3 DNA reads TGTGCCAGCAGCGTGCAGGGGGCCGTAAACACTGAAGCTTTCTTT. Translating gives CASSVQGAVNTEAFF.